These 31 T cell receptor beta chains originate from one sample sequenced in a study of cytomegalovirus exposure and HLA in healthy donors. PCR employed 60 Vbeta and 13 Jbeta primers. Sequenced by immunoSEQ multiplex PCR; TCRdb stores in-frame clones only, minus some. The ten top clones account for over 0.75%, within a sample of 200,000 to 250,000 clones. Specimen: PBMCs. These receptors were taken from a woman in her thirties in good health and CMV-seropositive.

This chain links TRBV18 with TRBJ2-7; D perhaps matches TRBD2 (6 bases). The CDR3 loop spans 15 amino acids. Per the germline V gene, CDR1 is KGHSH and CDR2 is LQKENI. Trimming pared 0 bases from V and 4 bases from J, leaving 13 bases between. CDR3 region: CASSPPSSAGYEQYF. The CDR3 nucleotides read TGTGCCAGCTCACCACCGAGCAGCGCGGGGTACGAGCAGTACTTC.

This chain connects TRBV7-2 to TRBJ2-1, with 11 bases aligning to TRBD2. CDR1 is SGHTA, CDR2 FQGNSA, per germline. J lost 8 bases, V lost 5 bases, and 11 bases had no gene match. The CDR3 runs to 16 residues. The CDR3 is CASSLLGLAGGYEQFF. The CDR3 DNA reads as TGTGCCAGCAGCCTACTCGGGCTAGCGGGGGGATATGAGCAGTTCTTC.

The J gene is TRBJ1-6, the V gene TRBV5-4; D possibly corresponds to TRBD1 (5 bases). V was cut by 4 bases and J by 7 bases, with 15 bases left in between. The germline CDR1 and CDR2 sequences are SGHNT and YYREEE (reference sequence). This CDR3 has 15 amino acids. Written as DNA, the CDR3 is TGTGCCAGCAGCAGGGGAGGGGCGTACAATTCACCCCTCCACTTT. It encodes CASSRGGAYNSPLHF.

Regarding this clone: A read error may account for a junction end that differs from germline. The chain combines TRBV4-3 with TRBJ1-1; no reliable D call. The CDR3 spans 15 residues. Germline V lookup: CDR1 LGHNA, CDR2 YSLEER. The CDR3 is CASSQVEGMNTKAFF. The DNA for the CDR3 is TGCGCCAGCAGCCAAGTCGAGGGAATGAACACTAAAGCTTTCTTT.

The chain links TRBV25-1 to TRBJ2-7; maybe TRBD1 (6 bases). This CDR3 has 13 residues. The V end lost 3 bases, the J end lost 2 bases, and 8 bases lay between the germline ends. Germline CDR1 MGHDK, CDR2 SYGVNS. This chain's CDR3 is CASSDGQPYEQYF. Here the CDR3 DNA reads TGTGCCAGCAGTGACGGACAGCCCTACGAGCAGTACTTC.

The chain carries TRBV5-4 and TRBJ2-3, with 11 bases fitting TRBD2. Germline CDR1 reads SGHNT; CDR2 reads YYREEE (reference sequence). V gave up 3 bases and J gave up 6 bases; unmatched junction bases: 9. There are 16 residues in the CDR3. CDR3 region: CASSSHTSGRSDTQYF. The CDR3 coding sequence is TGTGCCAGCAGCTCCCATACTAGCGGGAGATCCGATACGCAGTATTTT.

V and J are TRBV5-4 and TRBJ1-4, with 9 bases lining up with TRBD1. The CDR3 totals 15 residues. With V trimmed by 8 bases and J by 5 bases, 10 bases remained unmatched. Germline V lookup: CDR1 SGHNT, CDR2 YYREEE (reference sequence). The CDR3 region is CARTQTGTGNEKLFF. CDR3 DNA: TGTGCCAGAACTCAGACCGGGACAGGGAATGAAAAACTGTTTTTT.

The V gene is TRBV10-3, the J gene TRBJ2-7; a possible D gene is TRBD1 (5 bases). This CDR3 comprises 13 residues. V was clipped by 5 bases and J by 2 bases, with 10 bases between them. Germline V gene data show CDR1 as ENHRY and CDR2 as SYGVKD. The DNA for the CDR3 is TGTGCCATCAGTCAAGACAGCACCTACGAGCAGTACTTC. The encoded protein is CAISQDSTYEQYF.

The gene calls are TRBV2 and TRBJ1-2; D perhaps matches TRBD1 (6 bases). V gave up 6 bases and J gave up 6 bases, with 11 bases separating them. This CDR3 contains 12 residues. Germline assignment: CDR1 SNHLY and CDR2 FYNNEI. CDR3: CASSSGADGYTF. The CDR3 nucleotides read TGTGCCAGCAGCTCAGGGGCGGATGGCTACACCTTC.

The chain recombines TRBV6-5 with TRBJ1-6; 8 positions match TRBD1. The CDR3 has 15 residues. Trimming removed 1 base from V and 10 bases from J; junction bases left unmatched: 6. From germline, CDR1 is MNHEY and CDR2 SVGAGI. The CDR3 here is CASSYYGQGSSPLHF. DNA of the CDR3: TGTGCCAGCAGTTACTACGGACAGGGTAGCTCACCCCTCCACTTT.

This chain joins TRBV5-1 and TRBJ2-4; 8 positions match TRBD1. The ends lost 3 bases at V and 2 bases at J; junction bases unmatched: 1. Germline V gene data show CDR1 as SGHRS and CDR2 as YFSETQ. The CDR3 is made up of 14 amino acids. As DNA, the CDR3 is TGCGCCAGCAGCTGGACAGGGACCAAAAACATTCAGTACTTC. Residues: CASSWTGTKNIQYF.

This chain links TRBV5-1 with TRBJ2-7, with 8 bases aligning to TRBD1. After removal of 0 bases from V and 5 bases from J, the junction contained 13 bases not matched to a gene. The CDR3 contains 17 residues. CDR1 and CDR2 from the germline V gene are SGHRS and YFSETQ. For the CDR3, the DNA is TGCGCCAGCAGCTTGGATATCAGGGACAGGACATGGGACGAGCAGTACTTC. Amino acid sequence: CASSLDIRDRTWDEQYF.

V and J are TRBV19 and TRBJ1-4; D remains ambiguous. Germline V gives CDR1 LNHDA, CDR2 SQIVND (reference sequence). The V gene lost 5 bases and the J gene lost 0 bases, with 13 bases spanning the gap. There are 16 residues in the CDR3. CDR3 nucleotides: TGTGCCAGTAGTCAATACAGTGGGCCAACTAATGAAAAACTGTTTTTT. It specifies CASSQYSGPTNEKLFF.

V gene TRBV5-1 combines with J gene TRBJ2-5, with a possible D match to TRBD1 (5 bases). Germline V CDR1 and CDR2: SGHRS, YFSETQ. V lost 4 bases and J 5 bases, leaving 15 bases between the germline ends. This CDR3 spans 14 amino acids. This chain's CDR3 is CASSPLGQDETQYF. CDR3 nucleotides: TGCGCCAGCAGCCCTTTAGGACAAGACGAGACCCAGTACTTC.

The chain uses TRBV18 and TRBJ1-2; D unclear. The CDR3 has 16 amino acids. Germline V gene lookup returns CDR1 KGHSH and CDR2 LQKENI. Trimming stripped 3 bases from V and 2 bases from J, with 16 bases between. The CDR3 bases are TGTGCCAGCTCACCTTACCAGACTCTAGAAAACTATGGCTACACCTTC. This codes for CASSPYQTLENYGYTF.

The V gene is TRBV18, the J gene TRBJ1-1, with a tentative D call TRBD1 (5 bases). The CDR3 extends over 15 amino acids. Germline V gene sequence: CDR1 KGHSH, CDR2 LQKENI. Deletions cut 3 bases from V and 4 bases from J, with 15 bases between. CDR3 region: CASSPYRIDPTEAFF. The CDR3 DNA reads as TGTGCCAGCTCACCTTACAGGATAGACCCCACTGAAGCTTTCTTT.

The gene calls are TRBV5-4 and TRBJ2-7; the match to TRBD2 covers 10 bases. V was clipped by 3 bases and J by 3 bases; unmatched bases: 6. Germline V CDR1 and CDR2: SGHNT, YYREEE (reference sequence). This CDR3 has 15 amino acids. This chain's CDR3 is CASSSGTSVSYEQYF. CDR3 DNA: TGTGCCAGCAGCTCCGGGACTAGCGTAAGCTACGAGCAGTACTTC.

In DNA, the CDR3 is TGTGCCAGCAGCTTCTATACTAGCTACAATGAGCAGTTCTTC. Translated: CASSFYTSYNEQFF. The rearrangement uses TRBV5-6 and TRBJ2-1, with a weak D call TRBD2 (5 bases). The germline CDR1 and CDR2 sequences are SGHDT and YYEEEE. The CDR3 runs 14 residues. Trimming stripped 2 bases from V and 3 bases from J, with 9 bases between.

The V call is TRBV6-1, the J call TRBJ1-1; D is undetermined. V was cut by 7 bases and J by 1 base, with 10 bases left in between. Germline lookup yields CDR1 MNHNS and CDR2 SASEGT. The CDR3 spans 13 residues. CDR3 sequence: CASIAGGNTEAFF. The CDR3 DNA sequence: TGTGCCAGCATCGCCGGCGGGAACACTGAAGCTTTCTTT.

This CDR3 is CSVRQALNYEQYF. In DNA form, the CDR3 reads TGCAGCGTCCGACAGGCGCTTAACTACGAGCAGTACTTC. The chain links TRBV29-1 to TRBJ2-7; weak D call: TRBD1 (6 bases). Deletions cut 6 bases from V and 3 bases from J, with 15 bases between. The germline CDR1 and CDR2 sequences are SQVTM and ANQGSEA. CDR3 length equals 13 residues.

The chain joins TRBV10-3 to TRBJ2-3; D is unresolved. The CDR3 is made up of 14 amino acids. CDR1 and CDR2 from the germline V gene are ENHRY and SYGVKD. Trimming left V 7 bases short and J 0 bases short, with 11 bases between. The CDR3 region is CAINEARSTDTQYF. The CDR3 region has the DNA TGTGCCATCAACGAGGCACGTAGCACAGATACGCAGTATTTT.

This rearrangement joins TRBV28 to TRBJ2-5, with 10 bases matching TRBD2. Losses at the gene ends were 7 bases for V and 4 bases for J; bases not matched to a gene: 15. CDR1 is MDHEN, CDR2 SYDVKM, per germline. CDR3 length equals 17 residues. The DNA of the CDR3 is TGTGCCAGCACCTCATCTAAGGCTAGCGGGGGTGGAGAGACCCAGTACTTC. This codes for CASTSSKASGGGETQYF.

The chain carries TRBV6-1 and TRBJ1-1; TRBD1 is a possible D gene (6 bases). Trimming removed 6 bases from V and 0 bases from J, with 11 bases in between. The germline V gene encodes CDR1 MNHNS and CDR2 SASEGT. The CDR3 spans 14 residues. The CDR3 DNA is TGTGCCAGCAGCCCGGACAGAATGAACACTGAAGCTTTCTTT. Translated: CASSPDRMNTEAFF.

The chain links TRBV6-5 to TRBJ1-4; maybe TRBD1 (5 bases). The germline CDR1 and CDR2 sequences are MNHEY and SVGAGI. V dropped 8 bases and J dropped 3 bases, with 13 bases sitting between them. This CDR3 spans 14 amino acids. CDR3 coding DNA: TGTGCCAGCCGCCCCAGGGTCGCTAATGAAAAACTGTTTTTT. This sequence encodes CASRPRVANEKLFF.

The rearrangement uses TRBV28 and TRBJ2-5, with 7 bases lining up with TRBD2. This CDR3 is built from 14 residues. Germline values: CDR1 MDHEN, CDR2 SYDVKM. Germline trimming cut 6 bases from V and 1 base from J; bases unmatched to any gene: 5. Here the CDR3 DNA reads TGTGCCAGCAGACTGCTAGCGGCCCAAGAGACCCAGTACTTC. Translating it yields CASRLLAAQETQYF.

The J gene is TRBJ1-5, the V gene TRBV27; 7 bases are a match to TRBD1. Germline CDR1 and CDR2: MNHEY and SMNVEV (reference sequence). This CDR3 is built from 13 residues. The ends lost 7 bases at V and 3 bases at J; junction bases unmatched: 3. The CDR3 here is CASKGQINQPQHF. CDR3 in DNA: TGTGCCAGCAAGGGACAGATCAATCAGCCCCAGCATTTT.

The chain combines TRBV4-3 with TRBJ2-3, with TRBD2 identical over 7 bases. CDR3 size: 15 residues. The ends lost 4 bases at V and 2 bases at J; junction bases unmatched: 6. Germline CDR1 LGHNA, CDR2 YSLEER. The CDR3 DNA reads TGCGCCAGCAGCCCGACGGGACTACCCACAGATACGCAGTATTTT. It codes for CASSPTGLPTDTQYF.

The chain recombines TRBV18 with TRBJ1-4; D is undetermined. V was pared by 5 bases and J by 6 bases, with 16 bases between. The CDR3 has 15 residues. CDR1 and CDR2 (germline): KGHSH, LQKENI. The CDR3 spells CASSGTEGSYEKLFF. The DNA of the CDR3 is TGTGCCAGCTCAGGAACAGAGGGTTCGTATGAAAAACTGTTTTTT.

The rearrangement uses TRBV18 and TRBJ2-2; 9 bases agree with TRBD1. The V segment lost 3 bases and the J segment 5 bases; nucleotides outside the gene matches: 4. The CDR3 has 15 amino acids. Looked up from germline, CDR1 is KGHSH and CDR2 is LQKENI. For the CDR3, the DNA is TGTGCCAGCTCACCCCCCGGGACAGGGACCGGGGAGCTGTTTTTT. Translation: CASSPPGTGTGELFF.

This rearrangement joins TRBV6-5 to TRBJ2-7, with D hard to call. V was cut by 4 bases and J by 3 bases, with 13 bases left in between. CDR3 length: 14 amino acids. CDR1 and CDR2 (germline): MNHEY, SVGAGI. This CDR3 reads CASSSHPMNYEQYF. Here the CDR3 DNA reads TGTGCCAGCAGTTCCCATCCTATGAACTACGAGCAGTACTTC.

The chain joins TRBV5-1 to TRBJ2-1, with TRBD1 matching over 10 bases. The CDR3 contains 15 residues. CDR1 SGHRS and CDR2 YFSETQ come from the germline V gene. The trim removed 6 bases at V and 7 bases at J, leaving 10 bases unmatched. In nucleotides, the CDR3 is TGCGCCAGCACGGCCCGACAGGGGGCGCAGAATGAGCAGTTCTTC. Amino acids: CASTARQGAQNEQFF. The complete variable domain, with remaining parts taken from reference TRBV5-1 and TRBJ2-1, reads KAGVTQTPRYLIKTRGQQVTLSCSPISGHRSVSWYQQTPGQGLQFLFEYFSETQRNKGNFPGRFSGRQFSNSRSEMNVSTLELGDSALYLCASTARQGAQNEQFFGPGTRLTVL.